A selection of T cell receptor beta chains follows, all from one sample in a study of T cells in Graves' hyperthyroidism and ophthalmopathy. TCRdb reanalysed the multiplex PCR reads using MiXCR and keeps one entry per CDR3 protein. The sample has 500,000 or so distinct CDR3 sequences, roughly a sixth seen once. Material: blood. All receptors come from a woman aged 30 to 39 with Graves' ophthalmopathy. Each CDR3 is given with its conserved first and last residue. A D gene is named only where the DNA matches it firmly. Clone sizes are given selectively: once, few, many, or a class where the clone is expanded.

abundance	d_gene	v_gene	j_gene	CDR3nt	CDR3aa
many	NA	TRBV30	TRBJ1-1	TGTGCCTGGAGGGGACGGCGGCTGAGGAACACTGAAGCTTTCTTT	CAWRGRRLRNTEAFF
NA	NA	TRBV2	TRBJ2-3	TGTGCCAGCAGCTGGCGGGAAAGCACAGATACGCAGTATTTT	CASSWRESTDTQYF
NA	TRBD2	TRBV28	TRBJ2-4	TGTGCCAGCAGCCCTATCGGGGGGGGGTACGTTCAGTACTTC	CASSPIGGGYVQYF
many	NA	TRBV6-2/TRBV6-3	TRBJ1-5	TGTGCCAGCAGTCGGCTAGAGGAGCCGAATCAGCCCCAGCATTTT	CASSRLEEPNQPQHF
many	NA	TRBV30	TRBJ1-1	TGTGCCTGGTACCGCGGAGCGACTGAAGCTTTCTTT	CAWYRGATEAFF
few	NA	TRBV7-3	TRBJ2-3	TGTGCCAGCAGCTTAACAGGAACATTGGATACGCAGTATTTT	CASSLTGTLDTQYF
few	TRBD2	TRBV11-3	TRBJ2-1	TGTGCCAGCAGCTCGAGCGGGAGGGCAGACAATGAGCAGTTCTTC	CASSSSGRADNEQFF
NA	NA	TRBV20-1	TRBJ2-2	TGCAGTGCTACCGGGTTCGACACCGGGGAGCTGTTTTTT	CSATGFDTGELFF
many	NA	TRBV20-1	TRBJ2-1	TGCAGTGCTAGAGAGGATAGGGCCTACAATGAGCAGTTCTTC	CSAREDRAYNEQFF
few	NA	TRBV6-2/TRBV6-3	TRBJ2-5	TGTGCCAGCAGTTACGCAGGGTTAGAGACCCAGTACTTC	CASSYAGLETQYF
NA	TRBD2	TRBV19	TRBJ2-1	TGTGCCAGTAGTTTACGTAGCGGGTACAATGAGCAGTTCTTC	CASSLRSGYNEQFF
many	TRBD2	TRBV11-2	TRBJ2-1	TGTGCCAGCAGCTTCCGGACTAGCGGGGAGCAGTTCTTC	CASSFRTSGEQFF
many	NA	TRBV18	TRBJ1-1	TGTGCCAGCTCACCCCCTACACAGAACACTGAAGCTTTCTTT	CASSPPTQNTEAFF
NA	TRBD2	TRBV5-4	TRBJ2-1	TGTGCCAGCACCCTGCGGGGGTCCAATGAGCAGTTCTTC	CASTLRGSNEQFF
NA	TRBD2	TRBV19	TRBJ2-7	TGTGCCAGTAGTATCACCCGGGCTAGCGGGAGTTACGAGCAGTACTTC	CASSITRASGSYEQYF
many	TRBD2	TRBV20-1	TRBJ2-7	TGCAGTGCTAGCTCGCTAGCGGGACGCGAGCAGTACTTC	CSASSLAGREQYF
NA	NA	TRBV28	TRBJ2-1	TGTGCCAGCAGTCCTTTACTAGGCACTGAGCAGCTCTTC	CASSPLLGTEQLF
many	TRBD1	TRBV12-3/TRBV12-4	TRBJ1-1	TGTGCCAGCAGTTTGAGGAGGGGGCTGAACACTGAAGCTTTCTTT	CASSLRRGLNTEAFF
few	TRBD2	TRBV24-1	TRBJ2-1	TGTGCCACCAGTGATTTTGAAGCGGGAGGCTACTCCAATGAGCAGTTCTTC	CATSDFEAGGYSNEQFF
few	NA	TRBV20-1	TRBJ2-1	TGCAGTGCTAGAGTGGGTGGGAGCCTCTCCTACAATGAGCAGTTCTTC	CSARVGGSLSYNEQFF
NA	TRBD2	TRBV9	TRBJ2-3	TGTGCCAGCAGCGCGGACCCCGGGACTAGCGGGACCCGGGGTGATACGCAGTATTTT	CASSADPGTSGTRGDTQYF
many	NA	TRBV18	TRBJ2-5	TGTGCCAGCTCACCCGGGCTCGGAGAGACCCAGTACTTC	CASSPGLGETQYF
few	TRBD2	TRBV13	TRBJ2-2	TGTGCCAGCAGCGGACGAGCGGGAAGCGATAACACCGGGGAGCTGTTTTTT	CASSGRAGSDNTGELFF
NA	TRBD1	TRBV19	TRBJ2-1	TGTGCCAGTAGTAGAGAACGACAGGGGGTCTACAATGAGCAGTTCTTC	CASSRERQGVYNEQFF
many	NA	TRBV7-8	TRBJ2-5	TGTGCCAGCAGCTTCCATGGGGACGGAGAGACCCAGTACTTC	CASSFHGDGETQYF
many	NA	TRBV6-2/TRBV6-3	TRBJ2-7	TGTGCCAGCGGCGGGCTAGCAAACCCCTACGAGCAGTACTTC	CASGGLANPYEQYF
NA	TRBD1	TRBV30	TRBJ1-4	TGTGCCTGGAGTACCGGGACAGGGGGAAAACTGTTTTTT	CAWSTGTGGKLFF
NA	TRBD1	TRBV7-9	TRBJ1-4	TGTGCCAGCAGCTCTACAGGGGACGTAAGGGAAAAACTGTTTTTT	CASSSTGDVREKLFF
few	NA	TRBV20-1	TRBJ1-1	TGCAGTGCTAGCGATATTGGGAGAGCTTTCTTT	CSASDIGRAFF
few	NA	TRBV5-1	TRBJ2-7	TGCGCCAGCAGCTTGGCTGTCACCTACGAGCAGTACTTC	CASSLAVTYEQYF
NA	TRBD2	TRBV12-3/TRBV12-4	TRBJ2-1	TGTGCCAGCAGTGCCGGGACTAGCGGGATCAATGAGCAGTTCTTC	CASSAGTSGINEQFF
many	TRBD2	TRBV12-3/TRBV12-4	TRBJ2-5	TGTGCCAGCAGTTTTGACGGGAGGGCCGGAGAGACCCAGTACTTC	CASSFDGRAGETQYF
few	TRBD1	TRBV6-6	TRBJ2-1	TGTGCCAGCAGTTACGCTCAATTTGACAGGGGGCTTGGCGGGGAGCAGTTCTTC	CASSYAQFDRGLGGEQFF
NA	TRBD2	TRBV20-1	TRBJ2-2	TGCAGTGCTAGAAGGCTCCGACTAGCGGGCGAGAACACCGGGGAGCTGTTTTTT	CSARRLRLAGENTGELFF
NA	NA	TRBV7-8	TRBJ1-3	TGTGCCAGCAGCCCCGACCAGGGGATTGGAAACACCATATATTTT	CASSPDQGIGNTIYF
many	NA	TRBV20-1	TRBJ2-5	TGCAGTGCCATCGAAGAGACCCAGTACTTC	CSAIEETQYF
many	TRBD1	TRBV5-1	TRBJ2-1	TGCGCCAGCAGCTTGGTGACAGGGAAGGGGTACAATGAGCAGTTCTTC	CASSLVTGKGYNEQFF
NA	TRBD1	TRBV6-6	TRBJ1-3	TGTGCCAGCAGTTACTCTACCCAGGGGGCAGGGTCTGGAAACACCATATATTTT	CASSYSTQGAGSGNTIYF
NA	NA	TRBV11-3	TRBJ2-7	TGTGCCAGCAGCGATCCACCTAGGGCGGAGGAGCAGTACTTC	CASSDPPRAEEQYF
NA	NA	TRBV29-1	TRBJ2-3	TGCAGCGTTGCACGAGGCACAGATACGCAGTATTTT	CSVARGTDTQYF
few	TRBD2	TRBV6-1	TRBJ2-3	TGTGCCAGCAGTCCACCTGCGGGAGGAAGAACAGATACGCAGTATTTT	CASSPPAGGRTDTQYF
NA	NA	TRBV12-3/TRBV12-4	TRBJ2-7	TGTGCCAGCACCCTCCATCCTGGATCAGGGCCCGCCGAGCAGTACTTC	CASTLHPGSGPAEQYF
many	NA	TRBV12-3/TRBV12-4	TRBJ2-3	TGTGCCAGCAGGACCGCTCAGGGATACTACACAGATACGCAGTATTTT	CASRTAQGYYTDTQYF
few	NA	TRBV20-1	TRBJ1-1	TGCAGTGCCTCTAACAGGGCGAACACTGAAGCTTTCTTT	CSASNRANTEAFF
many	TRBD2	TRBV30	TRBJ2-3	TGTGCCTGGGAGACTAGCGGGAGATCGGATACGCAGTATTTT	CAWETSGRSDTQYF
many	TRBD1	TRBV20-1	TRBJ2-5	TGCAGTGCTAGAAAAGGGGACAGCCAAGAGACCCAGTACTTC	CSARKGDSQETQYF
many	NA	TRBV15	TRBJ2-2	TGTGCCACCAAGGACACTGCGAACACCGGGGAGCTGTTTTTT	CATKDTANTGELFF
few	NA	TRBV6-1	TRBJ1-1	TGTGCCAGCACCCGAGGGGGTACTGAAGCTTTCTTT	CASTRGGTEAFF
NA	TRBD1	TRBV20-1	TRBJ1-1	TGCAGTGCTAGCCAAATCCAGGGGGCTTTTGAAGCTTTCTTT	CSASQIQGAFEAFF
many	NA	TRBV18	TRBJ2-7	TGTGCCAGCTCCCAACGGGGGATGGAGTACGAGCAGTACTTC	CASSQRGMEYEQYF
many	TRBD1	TRBV7-2	TRBJ1-1	TGTGCCAGCAGCTTAGCGCCCGGACAGGGGGGCACTGAAGCTTTCTTT	CASSLAPGQGGTEAFF